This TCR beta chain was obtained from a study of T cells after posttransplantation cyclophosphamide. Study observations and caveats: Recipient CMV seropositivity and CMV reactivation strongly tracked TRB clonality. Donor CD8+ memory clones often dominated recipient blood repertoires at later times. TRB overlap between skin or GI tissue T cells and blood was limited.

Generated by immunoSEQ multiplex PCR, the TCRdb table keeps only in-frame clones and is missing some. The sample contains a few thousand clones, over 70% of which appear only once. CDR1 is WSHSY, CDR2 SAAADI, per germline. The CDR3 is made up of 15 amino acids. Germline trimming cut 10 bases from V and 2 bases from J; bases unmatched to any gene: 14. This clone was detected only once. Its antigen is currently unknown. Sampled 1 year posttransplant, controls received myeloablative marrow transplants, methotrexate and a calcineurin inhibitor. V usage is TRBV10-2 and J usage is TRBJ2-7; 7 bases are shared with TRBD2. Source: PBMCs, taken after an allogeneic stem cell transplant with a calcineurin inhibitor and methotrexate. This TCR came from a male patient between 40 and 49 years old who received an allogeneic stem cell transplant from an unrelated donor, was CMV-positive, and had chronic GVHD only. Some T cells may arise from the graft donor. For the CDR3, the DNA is TGCGCCACCGCAGGTGGCGGGGGTTTTACCTACGAGCAGTACTTC. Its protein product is CATAGGGGFTYEQYF.